The clone carrying this T cell receptor beta chain was detected only a few times. Its antigen is undetermined. The sample belongs to a study of cytomegalovirus exposure and HLA in healthy donors. Study results and limitations: Prior analysis indicated that the majority of TCR beta V segments exhibited productivity approximately 90% or approximately 30% of the time.

A multiplex PCR was run with 60 Vbeta primers and 13 Jbeta primers. Clones were read by immunoSEQ multiplex PCR, and TCRdb kept only the in-frame ones, dropping some. This sample has 150,000 to 200,000 clones, with about 69% found just once. This clonotype originated in a male donor in good health and CMV-seronegative. The sample comprised PBMCs.

Written as DNA, the CDR3 is TGTGCCAGCAAGGGGTTAAGCAATCAGCCCCAGCATTTT. Amino acid sequence: CASKGLSNQPQHF. The chain carries TRBV28 and TRBJ1-5, with a possible D match to TRBD1 (5 bases). The CDR3 covers 13 residues. CDR1 and CDR2 from the germline V gene are MDHEN and SYDVKM. V lost 7 bases and J lost 1, with 8 bases in between. Complete variable domain (other parts from reference TRBV28 and TRBJ1-5): DVKVTQSSRYLVKRTGEKVFLECVQDMDHENMFWYRQDPGLGLRLIYFSYDVKMKEKGDIPEGYSVSREKKERFSLILESASTNQTSMYLCASKGLSNQPQHFGDGTRLSIL.